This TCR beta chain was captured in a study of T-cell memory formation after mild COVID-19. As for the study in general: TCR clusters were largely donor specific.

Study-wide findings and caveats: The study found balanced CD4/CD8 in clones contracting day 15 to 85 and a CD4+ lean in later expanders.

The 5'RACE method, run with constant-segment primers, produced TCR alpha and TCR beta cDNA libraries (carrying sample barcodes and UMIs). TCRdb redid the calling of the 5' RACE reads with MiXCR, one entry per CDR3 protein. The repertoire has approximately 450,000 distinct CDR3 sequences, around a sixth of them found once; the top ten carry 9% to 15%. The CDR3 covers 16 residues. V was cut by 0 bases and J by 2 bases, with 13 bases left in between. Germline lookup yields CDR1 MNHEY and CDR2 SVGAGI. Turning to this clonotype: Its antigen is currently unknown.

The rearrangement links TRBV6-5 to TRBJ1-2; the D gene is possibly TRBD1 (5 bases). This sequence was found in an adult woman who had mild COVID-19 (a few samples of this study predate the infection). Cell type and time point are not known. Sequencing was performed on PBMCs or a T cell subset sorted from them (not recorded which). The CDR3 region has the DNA TGTGCCAGCAGTTACTCGAGGGTCAGGGCGAACTATGGCTACACCTTC. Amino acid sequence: CASSYSRVRANYGYTF.